The 4 T cell receptor beta chains listed next were all sequenced from one sample in a study of shared clonotypes between healthy human individuals. TCRdb's copy holds only in-frame clones and misses some; the assay was immunoSEQ multiplex PCR. The sample lists fewer than 1.8 million clones; just under 99% were seen once. Sequencing was done on a sample of naive CD4+ T cells sorted from blood. Subset reported: CD45RA+ positively selected. The receptors come from a man aged 25-45 years in good health.

CDR3 sequence (DNA): TGTGCCAGCAACTTGGCTAGTAGTGAGCAGTTCTTC. It translates to CASNLASSEQFF. The gene calls are TRBV6-6 and TRBJ2-1; D unresolved. Germline-derived CDR1 and CDR2 are MNHNY and SVGAGI (reference sequence). V was cut by 7 bases and J by 9 bases, with 13 bases left in between. This CDR3 region has 12 residues.

The chain is built from TRBV5-1 and TRBJ1-1, with D unclear. V lost 6 bases to trimming and J lost 0 bases, with 12 bases between them. The CDR3 has 14 residues. Looked up from germline, CDR1 is SGHRS and CDR2 is YFSETQ. CDR3 in amino acids: CASTPTGLNTEAFF. The CDR3 bases are TGCGCCAGCACCCCTACGGGCTTGAACACTGAAGCTTTCTTT.

This rearrangement joins TRBV28 to TRBJ1-4; D uncertain. Per germline, CDR1 MDHEN and CDR2 SYDVKM. V gave up 4 bases and J gave up 7 bases, with 7 bases separating them. The CDR3 is made up of 12 amino acids. CDR3 DNA: TGTGCCAGCAGTTCCCTGACTGAAAAACTGTTTTTT. It specifies CASSSLTEKLFF.

This clone was detected once. The chain is built from TRBV6-6 and TRBJ1-2, with a tentative D call TRBD1 (5 bases). V was pared by 7 bases and J by 8 bases, with 20 bases between. The CDR3 runs to 14 residues. Germline V gene data show CDR1 as MNHNY and CDR2 as SVGAGI (reference sequence). The CDR3 sequence: CASTGPEAGNGYTF. The DNA of the CDR3 is TGTGCCAGCACCGGACCGGAGGCAGGGAACGGCTACACCTTC.